The 8 T cell receptor beta chains in this list originate from one sample, sequenced in a study of CD8 T cells in Susac syndrome. When the RNA was reverse transcribed, random hexamers were used with an input of roughly 0.5 to 1 ug. From the immunoSEQ multiplex PCR reads, TCRdb called clonotypes with MiXCR, one entry per CDR3 protein. The sample consists of about 130,000 distinct CDR3 sequences, around 94% of them appearing once. The sequencing input was CD8+ T cells from PBMCs. The receptors stem from a human donor with Susac syndrome.

The chain couples TRBV20-1 to TRBJ1-5; 10 bases are shared with TRBD1. Looked up from germline, CDR1 is DFQATT and CDR2 is SNEGSKA (reference sequence). The ends lost 0 bases at V and 5 bases at J; junction bases unmatched: 10. The CDR3 extends over 17 amino acids. The CDR3 here is CSARDYGTGVLDQPQHF. CDR3 nucleotide sequence: TGCAGTGCTAGAGATTATGGGACAGGGGTGCTAGATCAGCCCCAGCATTTT.

The chain is built from TRBV20-1 and TRBJ1-2; D is possibly TRBD1 (6 bases). V lost 5 bases and J lost 2, with 15 bases in between. This CDR3 is built from 14 residues. Germline V CDR1 and CDR2: DFQATT, SNEGSKA (reference sequence). The DNA for the CDR3 is TGCAGTGCTGGGTCGGACAGCAAGAACTATGGCTACACCTTC. The encoded protein is CSAGSDSKNYGYTF.

The chain couples TRBV27 to TRBJ2-3; 12 bases map to TRBD2. Germline-derived CDR1 and CDR2 are MNHEY and SMNVEV (reference sequence). This CDR3 is built from 17 residues. V lost 4 bases, J lost 3 bases, and 8 bases stayed unmatched. CDR3 sequence (DNA): TGTGCCAGCAGTTCCACCCTAGCGGGAGGGACTACAGATACGCAGTATTTT. Translation gives CASSSTLAGGTTDTQYF.

The rearrangement links TRBV20-1 to TRBJ2-2; the D gene could be TRBD1 or TRBD2 (5 bases each). CDR1 is DFQATT, CDR2 SNEGSKA, per germline (reference sequence). Trimming cost V 2 bases and J 7 bases, with 17 bases left between them. The length of the CDR3 is 15 residues. The CDR3: CSARLPGPDIGELFF. The CDR3 DNA sequence: TGCAGTGCTAGATTACCGGGACCTGACATCGGGGAGCTGTTTTTT.

The chain carries TRBV7-9 and TRBJ2-5; 8 nucleotides match TRBD1. V lost 4 bases and J lost 4; bases outside the gene matches: 8. Per the germline V gene, CDR1 is SEHNR and CDR2 is FQNEAQ (reference sequence). The CDR3 loop spans 15 amino acids. The CDR3 reads CASSSLQGAGETQYF. The CDR3 coding sequence is TGTGCCAGCAGCTCGCTTCAGGGGGCGGGAGAGACCCAGTACTTC.

This sequence joins TRBV11-1 and TRBJ2-1; D perhaps matches TRBD1 (6 bases). From germline, CDR1 is SGHAT and CDR2 FQDESV (reference sequence). The CDR3 extends over 14 amino acids. Between the trimmed V and J ends, which lost 2 bases and 5 bases, there was a span of 10 bases. The CDR3 is CASSLLDRHNEQFF. The DNA of the CDR3 is TGTGCCAGCAGCTTACTGGACAGACACAATGAGCAGTTCTTC. Together with reference TRBV11-1 and TRBJ2-1, the CDR3 gives the full variable domain: EAEVAQSPRYKITEKSQAVAFWCDPISGHATLYWYRQILGQGPELLVQFQDESVVDDSQLPKDRFSAERLKGVDSTLKIQPAELGDSAMYLCASSLLDRHNEQFFGPGTRLTVL.

The V gene is TRBV5-6, the J gene TRBJ2-3; D unresolved. Germline V gene data show CDR1 as SGHDT and CDR2 as YYEEEE. Trimming stripped 0 bases from V and 6 bases from J, with 8 bases between. The CDR3 has 13 amino acids. CDR3 sequence reads: CASSLGHADTQYF. Here the CDR3 DNA reads TGTGCCAGCAGCTTGGGGCACGCCGATACGCAGTATTTT.

V is TRBV6-2 or TRBV6-3 and J is TRBJ2-1, with D perhaps TRBD2 (5 bases). The CDR3 is 13 amino acids. Deletions cut 2 bases from V and 9 bases from J, with 11 bases between. In germline, CDR1 is MNHEY, CDR2 SVGEGT. The CDR3 DNA follows: TGTGCCAGCAGTTACGCTATCGAGGGTGAGCAGTTCTTC. It codes for CASSYAIEGEQFF.